The 18 T cell receptor beta chains listed next were all sequenced from one sample in a study of human T cells and chemical hapten exposure. Specified time point: pre-sensitization, week 0. The treatment: therapeutic diphenylcyclopropenone sensitization with weekly scalp DPC. From the RACE reads, TCRdb called clonotypes with MiXCR, one entry per CDR3 protein. The data contain about 60,000 distinct CDR3 sequences, about 11% of them singletons. The specimen was whole blood, collected in connection with sensitization to the hapten diphenylcyclopropenone (DPC). Every receptor here comes from a woman between 35 and 50 years old with alopecia areata. Some clones in this sample may be carry-over from other donors' samples.

This clonotype was picked up a small number of times. This chain uses TRBV4-3 with TRBJ2-2; 9 positions agree with TRBD2. This CDR3 is built from 17 residues. V shed 1 base, J shed 2 bases, and the junction held 5 bases outside the gene matches. Germline V gives CDR1 LGHNA, CDR2 YSLEER. The DNA of the CDR3 is TGCGCCAGCAGCCAAGCAGCGGGGGGCGCTAACACCGGGGAGCTGTTTTTT. Its protein product is CASSQAAGGANTGELFF.

The sample holds many counts of this clonotype. This chain links TRBV9 with TRBJ1-4; D gene ambiguous. The germline V gene encodes CDR1 SGDLS and CDR2 YYNGEE. V lost 2 bases to trimming and J lost 6 bases, with 11 bases between them. The CDR3 has 14 amino acids. The chain's CDR3 is CASSVGSTYEKLFF. The CDR3 coding sequence is TGTGCCAGCAGCGTTGGGTCGACTTATGAAAAACTGTTTTTT.

V usage is TRBV29-1 and J usage is TRBJ2-7; D possibly matches TRBD1 or TRBD2 (5 bases each). V lost 6 bases, J lost 2 bases, and 11 bases lay in between. The CDR3 spans 12 residues. The germline gives CDR1 SQVTM, CDR2 ANQGSEA. This CDR3 reads CSVAAGTYEQYF. CDR3 DNA sequence: TGCAGCGTAGCGGCAGGGACCTACGAGCAGTACTTC.

This clonotype was seen ten or more times. The rearrangement joins TRBV7-2 to TRBJ2-3; TRBD1 or TRBD2 may be the D gene (6 bases each). V was trimmed by 2 bases and J by 1 base, leaving 10 bases between them. The germline V gene has CDR1 SGHTA and CDR2 FQGNSA. This CDR3 spans 15 amino acids. CDR3 residues: CASSLRGAGTDTQYF. The CDR3 nucleotides are TGTGCCAGCAGCTTAAGGGGGGCTGGCACAGATACGCAGTATTTT.

This clonotype was seen only a few times. Germline and junction disagree at one end, which may indicate a read error. V is TRBV7-7 and J is TRBJ2-5; D remains unclear. CDR3 size: 14 residues. The germline gives CDR1 SSHAT, CDR2 FNYEAQ (reference sequence). CDR3 in amino acids: CASSPARVRETQYF. The CDR3 nucleotides are TGTGCTAGCAGCCCAGCCCGGGTTCGGGAGACCCAGTACTTC.

The rearrangement joins TRBV12-3 or TRBV12-4 to TRBJ2-7; 7 nucleotides line up with TRBD2. J lost 5 bases, V lost 7 bases, and 8 bases had no gene match. CDR3 size: 13 residues. CDR3 amino acids: CASTQLASHEQYF. In nucleotides, the CDR3 is TGTGCCAGCACCCAACTAGCGTCCCACGAGCAGTACTTC.

The chain uses TRBV20-1 and TRBJ1-1, with D possibly TRBD1 on 6 matching bases. Germline CDR1 DFQATT, CDR2 SNEGSKA (reference sequence). The CDR3 length is 13 residues. V was pared by 4 bases and J by 4 bases, with 13 bases between. The CDR3 loop reads CSANRDEFTEAFF. The CDR3 nucleotides are TGCAGTGCTAACAGGGACGAGTTCACTGAAGCTTTCTTT.

This clonotype came up a few times. The chain employs TRBV19 and TRBJ1-5; D perhaps matches TRBD1 (5 bases). This CDR3 has 15 residues. Germline V lookup: CDR1 LNHDA, CDR2 SQIVND (reference sequence). V lost 2 bases to trimming and J lost 6 bases, with 14 bases between them. The chain's CDR3 is CASSINPGLRQPQHF. CDR3 DNA: TGTGCCAGTAGTATAAACCCGGGACTGCGTCAGCCCCAGCATTTT. Using reference TRBV19 and TRBJ1-5 for the parts outside the CDR3, the full variable domain is DGGITQSPKYLFRKEGQNVTLSCEQNLNHDAMYWYRQDPGQGLRLIYYSQIVNDFQKGDIAEGYSVSREKKESFPLTVTSAQKNPTAFYLCASSINPGLRQPQHFGDGTRLSIL.

This clonotype was observed a handful of times. The rearrangement links TRBV5-1 to TRBJ2-1; D is ambiguous. CDR1 SGHRS and CDR2 YFSETQ come from the germline V gene. This CDR3 is built from 14 residues. The ends were cut back, 0 bases at V and 5 bases at J, with 9 bases in the middle. In DNA, the CDR3 is TGCGCCAGCAGCTTGGAAGGTTCTAACAATGAGCAGTTCTTC. Its translation: CASSLEGSNNEQFF.

The rearrangement links TRBV7-9 to TRBJ2-2; the match to TRBD1 covers 7 bases. The CDR3 sequence is 14 residues long. The J segment lost 6 bases and the V segment lost 6 bases, leaving 7 bases of the junction unmatched. Germline V gives CDR1 SEHNR, CDR2 FQNEAQ (reference sequence). CDR3: CASRTEQGPGELFF. In DNA form, the CDR3 reads TGTGCCAGCAGAACCGAACAGGGGCCCGGGGAGCTGTTTTTT. The whole variable domain, remainder taken from reference TRBV7-9 and TRBJ2-2, is DTGVSQNPRHKITKRGQNVTFRCDPISEHNRLYWYRQTLGQGPEFLTYFQNEAQLEKSRLLSDRFSAERPKGSFSTLEIQRTEQGDSAMYLCASRTEQGPGELFFGEGSRLTVL.

The CDR3 region is CASSAPGLLNTGELFF. CDR3 DNA sequence: TGTGCCAGCAGTGCGCCGGGACTGCTTAATACCGGGGAGCTGTTTTTT. This chain uses TRBV25-1 with TRBJ2-2; D is perhaps TRBD2 (6 bases). This CDR3 is built from 16 residues. V was cut by 4 bases and J by 5 bases, with 17 bases left in between. Germline V gene sequence: CDR1 MGHDK, CDR2 SYGVNS.

The genes are TRBV6-2 or TRBV6-3 and TRBJ2-5; tentatively, D is TRBD1 (7 bases). Trimming shortened V by 10 bases and J by 2 bases, and 17 bases separated the two germline ends. Germline assignment: CDR1 MNHEY and CDR2 SVGEGT. This CDR3 has 14 amino acids. DNA for the CDR3: TGTGCCACGAGGCGGGCAGGGGGGCAAGAGACCCAGTACTTC. This gives the protein CATRRAGGQETQYF.

By frequency in the sample, this clonotype is medium-sized (0.01 to 0.1%). V is TRBV29-1 and J is TRBJ2-3, with 13 bases lining up with TRBD2. The CDR3 length is 14 residues. V lost 6 bases to trimming and J lost 4 bases; unmatched junction nucleotides: 4. Germline-derived CDR1 and CDR2 are SQVTM and ANQGSEA. The CDR3 nucleotides read TGCAGCGTCGGAGGGACTAGCGGGGCAGATACGCAGTATTTT. This codes for CSVGGTSGADTQYF.

This clonotype was detected only a few times. This sequence joins TRBV4-3 and TRBJ1-6; D possibly corresponds to TRBD1 (6 bases). V lost 0 bases and J lost 10, with 16 bases in between. The CDR3 sequence is 16 residues long. In germline, CDR1 is LGHNA, CDR2 YSLEER. CDR3 DNA: TGCGCCAGCAGCCAAGATCTCGGGGGCATGGAGTCACCCCTCCACTTT. Encoded protein: CASSQDLGGMESPLHF.

At least ten counts were recorded for this clonotype. The chain combines TRBV20-1 with TRBJ1-2; TRBD1 might be the D (6 bases). CDR1 and CDR2 (germline): DFQATT, SNEGSKA (reference sequence). The CDR3 contains 12 residues. Trimming took off 3 bases at V and 8 bases at J, with 13 bases between the two ends. The CDR3 DNA sequence: TGCAGTGCTAGTTCGCAGGGGCGAGGCTACACCTTC. Translated, it gives CSASSQGRGYTF.

This clonotype appeared many times. This chain connects TRBV6-2 or TRBV6-3 to TRBJ2-1; D is uncertain. V was pared by 7 bases and J by 9 bases, with 13 bases between. Germline V lookup: CDR1 MNHEY, CDR2 SVGEGT. The CDR3 contains 12 residues. The CDR3 loop is CASTLHTGEQFF. CDR3 coding DNA: TGTGCCAGCACCCTTCACACTGGTGAGCAGTTCTTC.

The V gene is TRBV6-5, the J gene TRBJ1-5, with no clear D. Trimming took off 1 base at V and 2 bases at J, with 3 bases between the two ends. Germline CDR1 MNHEY, CDR2 SVGAGI. This CDR3 contains 13 residues. The CDR3 protein is CASSYLGNQPQHF. CDR3 sequence (DNA): TGTGCCAGCAGTTACTTAGGCAATCAGCCCCAGCATTTT.

This clonotype has a count of ten or more. The genes are TRBV29-1 and TRBJ2-5; 9 bases fit TRBD2. V gave up 2 bases and J gave up 9 bases; unmatched junction bases: 7. Germline CDR1 and CDR2: SQVTM and ANQGSEA. This CDR3 has 13 amino acids. In nucleotides, the CDR3 is TGCAGCGTTGAACCTAGCGGGACTTGGGCCCAGTACTTC. It translates to CSVEPSGTWAQYF.